Included here is one T cell receptor (beta chain) sequence, with context. Its antigen is undetermined. Alpha and beta constant-region primers primed reverse transcription of around 500 ng RNA. Separate chain-specific third strand synthesis with multiplexing indices produced the alpha and beta libraries. Ligation attached cDNA to a 5' RACE adapter that carried a random hexamer and SP2 site. One entry per CDR3 protein, called by TCRdb with MiXCR from the 5' RACE reads. The profile covers some 14,000 distinct CDR3 sequences, with approximately 12% appearing a single time and approximately 42% taken by the ten largest. Antiretroviral therapy had run roughly three months, about 14 weeks, before follow-up blood collection. All unsorted peripheral T cells were captured because whole blood was used without fractionation. An approximately 2.5 ml peripheral blood sample was taken for RNA. This sample is drawn from a study of HIV-infected patients and healthy controls. As for the study in general: No general T-cell lymphocytopenia was present, and per-chain CDR3 totals resembled those of controls. Points from the study as a whole: The study did not determine the donors' HLA types.

V lost 0 bases to trimming and J lost 5 bases, with 11 bases between them. The CDR3 loop spans 15 amino acids. The sequence derives from an adult with HIV infection. The donor label of this sample is uncertain. V usage is TRBV12-3 or TRBV12-4 and J usage is TRBJ1-5; D possibly corresponds to TRBD1 (6 bases). This sample comprised blood, obtained during antiretroviral therapy. The CDR3 sequence is CASSLAIRGDQPQHF. The CDR3 DNA sequence: TGTGCCAGCAGTTTAGCGATTAGGGGGGATCAGCCCCAGCATTTT.